Listed below are T cell receptor beta chains from one sample, sequenced in a study of blood T cell repertoires in COVID-19. This table comes from immunoSEQ multiplex PCR, and its TCRdb copy is limited to in-frame clones, with some not included. The sample shows 300,000 to 350,000 clones, approximately 90% of them seen only once. Sequenced input: peripheral blood. The source of these receptors is a woman in her 30s with COVID-19, enrolled during active disease. The CDR3 runs from the conserved cysteine through the conserved F or W. A D gene is named only where the DNA matches it firmly. Clone sizes are given selectively: once, few, many, or a class where the clone is expanded.

>once|TRBV19|.|TRBJ1-2
CASSIGERSFYGYTF
TGTGCCAGTAGTATAGGCGAGAGATCCTTCTATGGCTACACCTTC
>.|TRBV13|.|TRBJ2-7
CASSLGLNAYDEQYF
TGTGCCAGCAGCTTAGGCCTTAACGCCTACGACGAGCAGTACTTC
>.|TRBV6-5|.|TRBJ1-5
CASSPKVGGRQPQHF
TGTGCCAGCAGCCCCAAGGTAGGGGGAAGGCAGCCCCAGCATTTT
>.|TRBV2|.|TRBJ2-3
CASSEGTRGYRTDTQYF
TGTGCCAGCAGTGAAGGGACTAGGGGGTATAGAACAGATACGCAGTATTTT
>once|TRBV19|TRBD2|TRBJ2-1
CASSVTSGVYNEQFF
TGTGCCAGTAGTGTAACTAGCGGGGTTTACAATGAGCAGTTCTTC
>.|TRBV19|.|TRBJ1-4
CASRTGEGGLGKLFF
TGTGCCAGTAGAACGGGGGAGGGAGGACTGGGAAAACTGTTTTTT
>.|TRBV4-1|TRBD1|TRBJ2-7
CASSLRDRVYEQYF
TGCGCCAGCAGCCTCCGGGACAGAGTCTACGAGCAGTACTTC
>.|TRBV5-4|.|TRBJ1-2
CASSLRSNNYGYTF
TGTGCCAGCAGCTTACGGAGTAACAACTATGGCTACACCTTC
>.|TRBV6-6|.|TRBJ2-3
CASRGSGSTDTQYF
TGTGCCAGCAGGGGAAGCGGGAGCACAGATACGCAGTATTTT
>.|TRBV20-1|.|TRBJ2-5
CSARQETQYF
TGCAGTGCTAGGCAGGAGACCCAGTACTTC
>.|TRBV5-6|TRBD1|TRBJ1-2
CASSSTGDYGYTF
TGTGCCAGCAGCTCGACAGGGGACTATGGCTACACCTTC
>.|TRBV7-8|.|TRBJ2-7
CASSLSNQAPSF
TGTGCCAGCAGCTTATCGAATCAGGCGCCGAGTTTC
>.|TRBV12-3/TRBV12-4|TRBD1|TRBJ1-2
CASSLATGDGYTF
TGTGCCAGCAGTTTAGCGACAGGGGATGGCTACACCTTC
>.|TRBV6-6|.|TRBJ1-2
CASSYFDNWAPGYTF
TGTGCCAGCAGTTACTTCGACAATTGGGCTCCTGGCTACACCTTC
>.|TRBV19|TRBD1|TRBJ1-5
CASAWTGSNQPQHF
TGTGCCAGCGCCTGGACAGGGTCGAATCAGCCCCAGCATTTT
>.|TRBV9|.|TRBJ1-2
CASSASGGSYGYTF
TGTGCCAGCAGCGCCAGTGGGGGGTCCTATGGCTACACCTTC
>.|TRBV7-2|TRBD2|TRBJ2-1
CASSLGWISGGRLEQFF
TGTGCCAGCAGCTTAGGGTGGATATCGGGGGGGCGACTGGAGCAGTTCTTC
>.|TRBV3-1/TRBV3-2|TRBD2|TRBJ2-5
CASSRGGAPEETQYF
TGTGCCAGCAGCCGCGGGGGGGCGCCTGAAGAGACCCAGTACTTC
>.|TRBV4-1|.|TRBJ1-5
CASSQLARVSNQPQHF
TGCGCCAGCAGCCAACTGGCCAGGGTTAGCAATCAGCCCCAGCATTTT
>.|TRBV18|.|TRBJ2-1
CASSPPRQGDRNEQFF
TGTGCCAGCTCACCACCACGTCAGGGTGATAGGAATGAGCAGTTCTTC
>.|TRBV10-3|.|TRBJ1-4
CAISELADEKLFF
TGTGCCATCAGTGAGTTGGCGGATGAAAAACTGTTTTTT
>.|TRBV12-3/TRBV12-4|.|TRBJ1-1
CASIPAGDTEAFF
TGTGCCAGCATTCCGGCGGGGGACACTGAAGCTTTCTTT
>.|TRBV10-3|TRBD1|TRBJ1-4
CAISAGGSVEKLFF
TGTGCCATCAGCGCAGGGGGCAGTGTTGAAAAACTGTTTTTT
>.|TRBV6-2/TRBV6-3|TRBD2|TRBJ2-1
CASSRGLDNEQFF
TGTGCCAGCAGCCGCGGACTAGACAATGAGCAGTTCTTC
>.|TRBV5-6|.|TRBJ2-1
CASSLYRVDNEQFF
TGTGCCAGCAGCTTGTACAGGGTTGACAATGAGCAGTTCTTC
>many|TRBV6-4|TRBD1|TRBJ2-1
CASSLSGQGSYNEQFF
TGTGCCAGCAGCCTCTCGGGACAGGGCTCCTACAATGAGCAGTTCTTC
>.|TRBV6-5|.|TRBJ1-1
CASRQGANEAFF
TGTGCCAGCAGACAAGGGGCTAATGAAGCTTTCTTT
>.|TRBV29-1|TRBD1|TRBJ2-1
CSARTGERSWNEQFF
TGCAGCGCCCGAACAGGGGAGAGGTCGTGGAATGAGCAGTTCTTC
>.|TRBV7-9|TRBD1|TRBJ2-1
CASSRPKLGQGARYEQFF
TGTGCCAGCAGCCGGCCAAAATTGGGACAGGGGGCCAGATATGAGCAGTTCTTC
>.|TRBV5-1|.|TRBJ1-6
CASSLVGPAEPLHF
TGCGCCAGCAGCTTGGTCGGACCAGCGGAACCCCTCCACTTT
>few|TRBV6-2/TRBV6-3|.|TRBJ2-7
CASSRRRGYEQYF
TGTGCCAGCAGTCGACGACGGGGCTACGAGCAGTACTTC
>.|TRBV5-1|.|TRBJ1-2
CASSPWGDGYTF
TGCGCCAGCAGCCCCTGGGGAGATGGCTACACCTTC
>.|TRBV27|TRBD2|TRBJ2-7
CASSPSRGEEQYF
TGTGCCAGCAGCCCAAGTCGGGGGGAGGAGCAGTACTTC
>.|TRBV27|.|TRBJ2-3
CASSRLSGRTDTQYF
TGTGCCAGCAGTCGACTCTCGGGTCGCACAGATACGCAGTATTTT
>.|TRBV24-1|TRBD2|TRBJ2-5
CATSDPGLAGRETQYF
TGTGCCACCAGTGACCCGGGACTAGCGGGGCGAGAGACCCAGTACTTC
>.|TRBV5-8|TRBD1|TRBJ1-4
CASSRGDRTNEKLFF
TGTGCCAGCAGCAGAGGGGACAGGACTAATGAAAAACTGTTTTTT
>.|TRBV6-5|TRBD2|TRBJ2-5
CASSYSGAGAETQYF
TGTGCCAGCAGTTACTCGGGAGCGGGGGCTGAGACCCAGTACTTC
>.|TRBV29-1|.|TRBJ2-3
CSVEAAGMGTDTQYF
TGCAGCGTTGAAGCGGCAGGGATGGGCACAGATACGCAGTATTTT
>.|TRBV11-2|TRBD1|TRBJ2-4
CASSLGQGENIQYF
TGTGCCAGCAGCTTAGGACAGGGGGAAAACATTCAGTACTTC
>.|TRBV2|.|TRBJ1-3
CASTLDRARTPRPDTIYF
TGTGCCAGCACCTTGGACAGAGCCCGAACCCCGCGGCCGGACACCATATATTTT
>once|TRBV9|.|TRBJ1-2
CASSVQGLGGYTF
TGTGCCAGCAGCGTACAGGGATTGGGTGGCTACACCTTC
>.|TRBV6-5|.|TRBJ2-7
CASSYNRGGEQYF
TGTGCCAGCAGTTACAACAGGGGGGGCGAGCAGTACTTC
>few|TRBV29-1|.|TRBJ2-3
CSVETLVSGTQYF
TGCAGCGTTGAAACCCTAGTCAGCGGGACGCAGTATTTT